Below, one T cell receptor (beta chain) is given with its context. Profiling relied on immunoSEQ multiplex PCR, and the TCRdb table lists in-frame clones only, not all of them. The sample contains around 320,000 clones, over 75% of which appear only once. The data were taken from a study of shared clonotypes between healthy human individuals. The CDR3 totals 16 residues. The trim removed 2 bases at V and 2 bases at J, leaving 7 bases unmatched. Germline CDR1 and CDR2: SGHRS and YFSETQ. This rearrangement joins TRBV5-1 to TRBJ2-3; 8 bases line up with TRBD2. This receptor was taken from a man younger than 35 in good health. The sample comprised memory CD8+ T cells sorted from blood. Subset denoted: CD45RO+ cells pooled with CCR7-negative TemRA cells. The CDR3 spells CASSLLVAGFTDTQYF. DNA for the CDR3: TGCGCCAGCAGCTTACTGGTAGCGGGATTCACAGATACGCAGTATTTT.